The 24 T cell receptor beta chains below come from one sample, sequenced in a study of T cell responses to AZD1222 COVID-19 vaccine. Assay used: immunoSEQ multiplex PCR; TCRdb lists only in-frame clones, some missing. The repertoire holds about 180,000 clones, with around nine tenths as singletons. The specimen was peripheral blood, collected 28 days after the second AZD1222 dose. These receptors were taken from an adult who received the AZD1222 COVID-19 vaccine.

The J gene is TRBJ2-7, the V gene TRBV27, with D possibly matching TRBD1 (5 bases). This CDR3 is 14 amino acids long. Germline values: CDR1 MNHEY, CDR2 SMNVEV (reference sequence). Trimming stripped 4 bases from V and 4 bases from J, with 14 bases between. The CDR3 sequence: CASSSPRTSYEQYF. The CDR3 DNA sequence: TGTGCCAGCAGTTCCCCCAGGACATCGTACGAGCAGTACTTC.

The rearrangement uses TRBV14 and TRBJ1-2; D gene uncertain. The CDR3 contains 14 residues. V lost 3 bases and J 8 bases, leaving 16 bases between the germline ends. Germline assignment: CDR1 SGHDN and CDR2 FVKESK. In nucleotides, the CDR3 is TGTGCCAGCAGCCACCTAACCGCCGGAGTCGGCTACACCTTC. Residues: CASSHLTAGVGYTF.

In its sample, this clone was seen a few times. This chain links TRBV9 with TRBJ1-2; 9 nucleotides match TRBD1. This CDR3 spans 18 amino acids. J gave up 0 bases and V 0 bases, and 9 bases lay outside the gene matches. From germline, CDR1 is SGDLS and CDR2 YYNGEE. The CDR3 nucleotides read TGTGCCAGCAGCGTAGAGGAACAGGGGGCTAGTACTAACTATGGCTACACCTTC. Protein product: CASSVEEQGASTNYGYTF.

The chain employs TRBV29-1 and TRBJ2-3; 7 nucleotides match TRBD1. Germline V lookup: CDR1 SQVTM, CDR2 ANQGSEA. J gave up 5 bases and V 7 bases, and 12 bases lay outside the gene matches. The CDR3 covers 14 residues. Here the CDR3 reads CSAKAGTAKDTQYF. Here the CDR3 DNA reads TGCAGCGCTAAAGCCGGGACAGCCAAAGATACGCAGTATTTT.

V gene TRBV7-9 combines with J gene TRBJ1-2; 7 bases are shared with TRBD1. CDR3 length equals 13 residues. V shed 0 bases and J 6 bases; nucleotides not matched to a gene: 1. The germline V gene encodes CDR1 SEHNR and CDR2 FQNEAQ (reference sequence). CDR3 DNA sequence: TGTGCCAGCAGCTTAGCCACAGGGGATGGCTACACCTTC. This codes for CASSLATGDGYTF. Filled out from reference TRBV7-9 and TRBJ1-2, the complete variable domain reads DTGVSQNPRHKITKRGQNVTFRCDPISEHNRLYWYRQTLGQGPEFLTYFQNEAQLEKSRLLSDRFSAERPKGSFSTLEIQRTEQGDSAMYLCASSLATGDGYTFGSGTRLTVV.

This clone showed up just once. The rearrangement joins TRBV19 to TRBJ2-2; a weak D match, TRBD2 (5 bases). V was clipped by 3 bases and J by 3 bases, with 20 bases between them. The CDR3 is 18 residues long. Germline CDR1 reads LNHDA; CDR2 reads SQIVND (reference sequence). CDR3 in amino acids: CASSIRRRGFVDTGELFF. Here the CDR3 DNA reads TGTGCCAGTAGTATCCGACGGCGAGGGTTCGTTGACACCGGGGAGCTGTTTTTT.

V and J are TRBV9 and TRBJ2-3; D tentatively reads TRBD1 or TRBD2 (5 bases each). V lost 4 bases and J lost 0, with 18 bases in between. The germline gives CDR1 SGDLS, CDR2 YYNGEE. The length of the CDR3 is 17 residues. The CDR3 spells CASSRQTNNPSTDTQYF. CDR3 nucleotide sequence: TGTGCCAGCAGCCGACAGACTAACAATCCTAGCACAGATACGCAGTATTTT.

The chain carries TRBV6-5 and TRBJ1-2; 8 bases match TRBD1. The length of the CDR3 is 14 residues. Germline CDR1 reads MNHEY; CDR2 reads SVGAGI. The junction had 3 bases not matched to a gene; V was cut back by 2 bases and J by 4 bases. This chain's CDR3 is CASSYDTGGYGYTF. The CDR3 DNA is TGTGCCAGCAGTTACGATACAGGGGGCTATGGCTACACCTTC.

The table lists this clone with a count of one. The genes are TRBV7-3 and TRBJ2-3; D gene ambiguous. The CDR3 has 15 residues. The V and J ends lost 0 bases and 2 bases respectively, with 9 bases between them. CDR1 and CDR2 (germline): SGHTA, FQGTGA. CDR3: CASSLTGQTTDTQYF. The CDR3 DNA follows: TGTGCCAGCAGCTTAACGGGCCAGACCACAGATACGCAGTATTTT. Variable domain in full (rest from reference TRBV7-3 and TRBJ2-3): GAGVSQTPSNKVTEKGKYVELRCDPISGHTALYWYRQSLGQGPEFLIYFQGTGAADDSGLPNDRFFAVRPEGSVSTLKIQRTERGDSAVYLCASSLTGQTTDTQYFGPGTRLTVL.

V is TRBV6-5 and J is TRBJ1-5; no reliable D call. Germline lookup yields CDR1 MNHEY and CDR2 SVGAGI. The CDR3 is 15 amino acids. Trimming cost V 6 bases and J 2 bases, with 14 bases left between them. CDR3 in amino acids: CASRGGIRGNQPQHF. The DNA for the CDR3 is TGTGCCAGCAGAGGAGGGATACGGGGCAATCAGCCCCAGCATTTT.

The chain couples TRBV5-6 to TRBJ2-7, with TRBD1 matching 9 bases. The trim removed 4 bases at V and 7 bases at J, leaving 15 bases unmatched. The CDR3 is made up of 16 amino acids. CDR1 is SGHDT and CDR2 is YYEEEE in the germline V gene. This chain's CDR3 is CASSITGGAYSGEQYF. CDR3 sequence (DNA): TGTGCCAGCAGCATCACAGGGGGCGCCTATTCGGGGGAGCAGTACTTC.

The rearrangement uses TRBV29-1 and TRBJ1-1, with no clear D. Germline loops: CDR1 SQVTM, CDR2 ANQGSEA. The CDR3 extends over 12 amino acids. V dropped 3 bases and J dropped 2 bases, with 7 bases sitting between them. The DNA for the CDR3 is TGCAGCGTTGACAGATTTAACACTGAAGCTTTCTTT. It is translated as CSVDRFNTEAFF.

This chain links TRBV28 with TRBJ1-1, with D uncertain. CDR1 and CDR2 (germline): MDHEN, SYDVKM. The ends were cut back, 3 bases at V and 7 bases at J, with 9 bases in the middle. This CDR3 spans 12 amino acids. CDR3 bases: TGTGCCAGCAGTTTTGCAAAGGATGAAGCTTTCTTT. This encodes CASSFAKDEAFF.

J is TRBJ2-3 and V is TRBV6-2 or TRBV6-3; a possible D gene is TRBD2 (5 bases). Trimming pared 0 bases from V and 1 base from J, leaving 20 bases between. This CDR3 has 19 amino acids. Germline lookup yields CDR1 MNHEY and CDR2 SVGEGT. The DNA for the CDR3 is TGTGCCAGCAGTTACTCGCTAGCAGAAAGACCCGTCGGCACAGATACGCAGTATTTT. It yields the protein CASSYSLAERPVGTDTQYF.

Only a few counts were recorded for this clone. The chain carries TRBV5-5 and TRBJ2-1; 7 bases align to TRBD1. Germline values: CDR1 SGHKS, CDR2 YYEKEE (reference sequence). The V gene end was trimmed by 3 bases and the J gene end by 8 bases; junction bases not matched to a gene: 5. The CDR3 has 13 residues. CDR3 residues: CASSSRQGHEQFF. DNA for the CDR3: TGTGCCAGCAGCTCCCGACAGGGCCATGAGCAGTTCTTC. Based on the CDR3 plus reference TRBV5-5 and TRBJ2-1, the full variable domain is DAGVTQSPTHLIKTRGQQVTLRCSPISGHKSVSWYQQVLGQGPQFIFQYYEKEERGRGNFPDRFSARQFPNYSSELNVNALLLGDSALYLCASSSRQGHEQFFGPGTRLTVL.

The chain recombines TRBV6-4 with TRBJ2-1; 7 bases are shared with TRBD1. V lost 6 bases and J lost 4; bases outside the gene matches: 3. CDR3 length equals 13 residues. The germline gives CDR1 MRHNA, CDR2 SNTAGT. This chain's CDR3 is CASSPGQYNEQFF. For the CDR3, the DNA is TGTGCCAGCAGCCCGGGACAGTACAATGAGCAGTTCTTC.

The chain employs TRBV2 and TRBJ1-2; tentatively, D is TRBD1 (5 bases). Between the trimmed V and J ends, which lost 7 bases and 6 bases, there was a span of 12 bases. The CDR3 covers 12 residues. CDR1 and CDR2 (germline): SNHLY, FYNNEI. DNA of the CDR3: TGTGCCAGCATCCGGACAAACCATGGCTACACCTTC. This translates into CASIRTNHGYTF. The full variable domain, completed using reference TRBV2 and TRBJ1-2, is EPEVTQTPSHQVTQMGQEVILRCVPISNHLYFYWYRQILGQKVEFLVSFYNNEISEKSEIFDDQFSVERPDGSNFTLKIRSTKLEDSAMYFCASIRTNHGYTFGSGTRLTVV.

The V gene is TRBV5-8, the J gene TRBJ1-2; D possibly corresponds to TRBD1 (6 bases). Trimming cost V 1 base and J 8 bases, with 12 bases left between them. CDR3 size: 13 residues. Germline-derived CDR1 and CDR2 are SGHTS and YDEGEE. The CDR3 region has the DNA TGTGCCAGCAGCTTGTTACAGGGCAGCGGCTACACCTTC. Translating gives CASSLLQGSGYTF.

This sequence joins TRBV7-8 and TRBJ2-2, with 7 positions matching TRBD2. The CDR3 has 15 amino acids. J lost 6 bases, V lost 5 bases, and 9 bases had no gene match. From germline, CDR1 is SGHVS and CDR2 FQNEAQ. The CDR3 spells CASSPDAGLAGELFF. CDR3 sequence (DNA): TGTGCCAGCAGCCCAGACGCTGGACTAGCCGGGGAGCTGTTTTTT.

This clone turned up a few times. The CDR3 region is CASSFWGRLAIRETQYF. CDR3 DNA: TGTGCCAGCAGCTTCTGGGGCCGACTAGCAATAAGGGAGACCCAGTACTTC. The chain joins TRBV21-1 to TRBJ2-5; the table's D call of TRBD2 was not tested on the DNA. TRBV21-1 is labeled a pseudogene. The CDR3 has 17 amino acids.

The V and J genes are TRBV5-5 and TRBJ2-5; no definite D call. The V gene's germline CDR1 is SGHKS and CDR2 YYEKEE (reference sequence). Trimming left V 4 bases short and J 5 bases short, with 18 bases between. The CDR3 spans 15 residues. The CDR3 loop reads CASSRQFSPQETQYF. The CDR3 nucleotides are TGTGCCAGCAGCCGACAATTCAGCCCCCAGGAGACCCAGTACTTC.

The J gene is TRBJ1-1, the V gene TRBV29-1; D may be TRBD1 (6 bases). Trimming cost V 4 bases and J 6 bases, with 12 bases left between them. CDR1 is SQVTM and CDR2 is ANQGSEA in the germline V gene. The CDR3 has 12 amino acids. CDR3 amino acids: CSVVRGAAEAFF. The CDR3 DNA reads TGCAGCGTTGTAAGGGGGGCTGCTGAAGCTTTCTTT.

The rearrangement uses TRBV11-1 and TRBJ2-7; a weak D match, TRBD2 (6 bases). Germline CDR1 is SGHAT and CDR2 is FQDESV (reference sequence). This CDR3 comprises 16 residues. V was trimmed by 0 bases and J by 3 bases, leaving 15 bases between them. For the CDR3, the DNA is TGTGCCAGCAGCTTAGCGCCCGACGGGGGAAGCTACGAGCAGTACTTC. It translates to CASSLAPDGGSYEQYF.

V is TRBV10-1 and J is TRBJ1-5, with D unresolved. The CDR3 sequence is 12 residues long. Germline V gene lookup returns CDR1 WNHNN and CDR2 SYGVQD (reference sequence). Trimming pared 2 bases from V and 4 bases from J, leaving 3 bases between. The CDR3 protein is CASSEGNQPQHF. The DNA for the CDR3 is TGCGCCAGCAGTGAGGGAAATCAGCCCCAGCATTTT.